The 13 T cell receptor beta chains below come from one sample, sequenced in a study of shared clonotypes between healthy human individuals. Assay: immunoSEQ multiplex PCR; the TCRdb copy retains only in-frame clones and omits some. Counted here are some 2 million clones, 95% occurring once; the ten biggest clones make up roughly 0.13%. Sequencing was done on a sample of naive CD4+ T cells sorted from blood. Subset defined: CD45RA+ positively selected. The source of these receptors is a young man in good health.

This rearrangement joins TRBV20-1 to TRBJ2-3; no clear D gene. CDR3 length equals 11 residues. The germline CDR1 and CDR2 sequences are DFQATT and SNEGSKA (reference sequence). Trimming pared 3 bases from V and 6 bases from J, leaving 7 bases between. As DNA, the CDR3 is TGCAGTGCTAGTCTAATCGATACGCAGTATTTT. Translated: CSASLIDTQYF.

This chain links TRBV5-1 with TRBJ2-3; 10 positions match TRBD2. The CDR3 totals 16 residues. CDR1 and CDR2 (germline): SGHRS, YFSETQ. V dropped 5 bases and J dropped 5; count of bases not matched to a gene: 11. This chain's CDR3 is CASRLLAGANLDTQYF. CDR3 sequence (DNA): TGCGCCAGCAGGCTGCTAGCGGGGGCCAACCTAGATACGCAGTATTTT.

Notes on this clone: This sample includes further DNA sequences coding for the same CDR3. The chain is built from TRBV2 and TRBJ2-3, with 10 positions matching TRBD2. Germline V gene lookup returns CDR1 SNHLY and CDR2 FYNNEI. This CDR3 is 14 amino acids long. J lost 0 bases, V lost 11 bases, and 5 bases had no gene match. The CDR3 is CAGKTSGSTDTQYF. CDR3 DNA: TGTGCCGGGAAGACTAGCGGGAGCACAGATACGCAGTATTTT.

As to this clone: Other nucleotide sequences from this sample produce the same CDR3. CDR3 DNA: TGTGCCAGTAGTCCACCGGGACAGGGCTACGAGCAGTACTTC. Residues: CASSPPGQGYEQYF. The V call is TRBV19, the J call TRBJ2-7; the match to TRBD1 covers 9 bases. The trim removed 5 bases at V and 3 bases at J, leaving 5 bases unmatched. This CDR3 has 14 residues. CDR1 is LNHDA and CDR2 is SQIVND in the germline V gene (reference sequence).

V and J are TRBV4-1 and TRBJ2-7; D might be TRBD2 (6 bases). CDR1 MGHRA and CDR2 YSYEKL come from the germline V gene. The V end lost 0 bases, the J end lost 3 bases, and 12 bases lay between the germline ends. The CDR3 is 15 amino acids. The CDR3 DNA reads TGCGCCAGCAGCCAAGACCCGGGAGTAGACTACGAGCAGTACTTC. Translation: CASSQDPGVDYEQYF.

This chain connects TRBV5-4 to TRBJ2-7; 7 bases agree with TRBD2. V trimming: 0 bases; J trimming: 0 bases; junction bases outside the gene matches: 9. CDR3 size: 17 residues. Per germline, CDR1 SGHNT and CDR2 YYREEE (reference sequence). The CDR3 sequence is CASSLATSARGSYEQYF. The CDR3 DNA is TGTGCCAGCAGCTTGGCAACTAGCGCCCGCGGCTCCTACGAGCAGTACTTC.

The CDR3 is CAISDRQASGNTIYF. The CDR3, as DNA: TGTGCCATCAGTGACCGACAGGCCTCTGGAAACACCATATATTTT. J is TRBJ1-3 and V is TRBV10-3; possibly TRBD1 for D (6 bases). CDR3 length: 15 residues. The V gene's germline CDR1 is ENHRY and CDR2 SYGVKD. Deletions cut 3 bases from V and 0 bases from J, with 9 bases between.

The gene calls are TRBV10-1 and TRBJ2-7; TRBD2 agrees at 11 bases. The CDR3 contains 13 residues. Trimming removed 4 bases from V and 6 bases from J; junction bases left unmatched: 2. Per the germline V gene, CDR1 is WNHNN and CDR2 is SYGVQD (reference sequence). The CDR3: CASSVLAGGEQYF. The DNA of the CDR3 is TGCGCCAGCAGTGTGCTAGCGGGAGGCGAGCAGTACTTC.

V usage is TRBV28 and J usage is TRBJ1-2; D is unclear. Germline loops: CDR1 MDHEN, CDR2 SYDVKM. The length of the CDR3 is 16 residues. Trimming pared 4 bases from V and 6 bases from J, leaving 21 bases between. CDR3 DNA sequence: TGTGCCAGCAGTTCAAACACCCCGGGGATCCGGGATGGCTACACCTTC. It codes for CASSSNTPGIRDGYTF.

The genes are TRBV29-1 and TRBJ1-4; D is unresolved. Germline CDR1 SQVTM, CDR2 ANQGSEA. V was pared by 7 bases and J by 3 bases, with 12 bases between. The CDR3 sequence is 13 residues long. CDR3 sequence (DNA): TGCAGCGCCCGGGCGGGGTCTAATGAAAAACTGTTTTTT. Protein sequence: CSARAGSNEKLFF.

The chain couples TRBV5-1 to TRBJ2-6; no reliable D call. The germline gives CDR1 SGHRS, CDR2 YFSETQ. This CDR3 is built from 16 residues. Trimming shortened V by 0 bases and J by 0 bases, and 7 bases separated the two germline ends. DNA for the CDR3: TGCGCCAGCAGCTTGGCCATATCCTCTGGGGCCAACGTCCTGACTTTC. Residues: CASSLAISSGANVLTF.

In this sample, this clone turned up once. The chain uses TRBV28 and TRBJ2-1, with 7 bases aligning to TRBD1. Germline V CDR1 and CDR2: MDHEN, SYDVKM. The CDR3 covers 13 residues. The V segment lost 5 bases and the J segment 10 bases; nucleotides outside the gene matches: 8. CDR3 nucleotides: TGTGCCAGCAGTCTAGAGGGGGCACGAGAGCAGTTCTTC. This codes for CASSLEGAREQFF.

The J gene is TRBJ2-7, the V gene TRBV6-5; perhaps TRBD1 as D (5 bases). The germline V gene has CDR1 MNHEY and CDR2 SVGAGI. The germline V and J ends were trimmed by 0 bases and 7 bases, with 13 bases remaining between them. This CDR3 has 14 residues. CDR3 region: CASSYSLGGQEQYF. CDR3 in DNA: TGTGCCAGCAGTTACTCGTTGGGTGGACAAGAGCAGTACTTC.